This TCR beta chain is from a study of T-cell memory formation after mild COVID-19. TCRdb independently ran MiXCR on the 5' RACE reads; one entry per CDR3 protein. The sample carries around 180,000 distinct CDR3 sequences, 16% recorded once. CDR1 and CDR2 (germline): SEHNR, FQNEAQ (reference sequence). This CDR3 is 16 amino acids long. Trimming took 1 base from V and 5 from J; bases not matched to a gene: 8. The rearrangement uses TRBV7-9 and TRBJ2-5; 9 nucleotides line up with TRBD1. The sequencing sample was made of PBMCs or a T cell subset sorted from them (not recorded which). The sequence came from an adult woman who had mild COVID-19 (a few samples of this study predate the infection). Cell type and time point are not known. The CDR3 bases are TGTGCCAGCAGCTTAGGCGCGGGACAGGGTTTGGAGACCCAGTACTTC. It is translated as CASSLGAGQGLETQYF. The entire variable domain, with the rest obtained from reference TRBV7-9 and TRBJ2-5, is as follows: DTGVSQNPRHKITKRGQNVTFRCDPISEHNRLYWYRQTLGQGPEFLTYFQNEAQLEKSRLLSDRFSAERPKGSFSTLEIQRTEQGDSAMYLCASSLGAGQGLETQYFGPGTRLLVL.